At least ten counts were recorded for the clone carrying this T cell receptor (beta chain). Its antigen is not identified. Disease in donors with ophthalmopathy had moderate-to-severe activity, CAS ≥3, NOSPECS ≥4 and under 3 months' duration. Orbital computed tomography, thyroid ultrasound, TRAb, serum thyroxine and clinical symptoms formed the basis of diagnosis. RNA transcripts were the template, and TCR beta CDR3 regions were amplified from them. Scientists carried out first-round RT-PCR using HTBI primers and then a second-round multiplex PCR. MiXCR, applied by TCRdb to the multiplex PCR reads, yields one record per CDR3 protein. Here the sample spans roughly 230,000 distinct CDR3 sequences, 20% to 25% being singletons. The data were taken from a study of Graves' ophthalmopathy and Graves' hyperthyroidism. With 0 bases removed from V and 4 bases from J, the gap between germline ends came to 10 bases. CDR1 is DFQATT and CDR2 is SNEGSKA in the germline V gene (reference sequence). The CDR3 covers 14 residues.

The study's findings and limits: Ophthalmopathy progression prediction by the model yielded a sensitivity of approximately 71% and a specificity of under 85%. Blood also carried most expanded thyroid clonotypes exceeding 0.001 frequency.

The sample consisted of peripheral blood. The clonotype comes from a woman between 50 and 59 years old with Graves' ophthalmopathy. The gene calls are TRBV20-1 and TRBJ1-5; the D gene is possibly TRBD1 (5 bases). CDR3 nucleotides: TGCAGTGCTAGAGAGGGGACGCCGAATCAGCCCCAGCATTTT. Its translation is CSAREGTPNQPQHF.